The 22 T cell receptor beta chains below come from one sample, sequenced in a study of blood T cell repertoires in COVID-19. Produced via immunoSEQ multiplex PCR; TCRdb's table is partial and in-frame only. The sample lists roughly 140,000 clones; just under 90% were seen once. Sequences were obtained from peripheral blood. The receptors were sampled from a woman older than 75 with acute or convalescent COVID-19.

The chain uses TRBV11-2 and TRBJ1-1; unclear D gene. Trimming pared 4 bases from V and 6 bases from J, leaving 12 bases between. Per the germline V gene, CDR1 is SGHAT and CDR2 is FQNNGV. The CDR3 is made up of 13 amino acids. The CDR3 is CASSSGPAAEAFF. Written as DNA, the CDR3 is TGTGCCAGCAGCTCTGGTCCGGCGGCTGAAGCTTTCTTT.

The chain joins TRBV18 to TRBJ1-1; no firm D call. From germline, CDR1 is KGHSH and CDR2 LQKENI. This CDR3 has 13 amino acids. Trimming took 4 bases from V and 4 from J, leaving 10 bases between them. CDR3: CASSQSKRTEAFF. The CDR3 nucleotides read TGTGCCAGCTCACAAAGTAAGCGCACTGAAGCTTTCTTT.

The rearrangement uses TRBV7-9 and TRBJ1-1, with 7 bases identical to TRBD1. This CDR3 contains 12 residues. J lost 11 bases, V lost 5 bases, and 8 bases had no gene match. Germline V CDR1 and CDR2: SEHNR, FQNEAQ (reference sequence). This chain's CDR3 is CASSIRQGYAFF. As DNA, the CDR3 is TGTGCCAGCAGCATCAGACAGGGTTATGCTTTCTTT.

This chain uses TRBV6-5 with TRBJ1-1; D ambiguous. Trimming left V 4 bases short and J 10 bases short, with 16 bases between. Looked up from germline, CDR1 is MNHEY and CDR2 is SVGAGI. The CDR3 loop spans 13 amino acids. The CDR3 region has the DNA TGTGCCAGCAGTTCCGGGGTCAAGTTACGAGCTTTCTTT. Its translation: CASSSGVKLRAFF.

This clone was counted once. The CDR3 coding sequence is TGTGCCAGCAGCCAAGTTTCGGGGGGCTGGGATACGCAGTATTTT. This encodes CASSQVSGGWDTQYF. This sequence joins TRBV3-1 (or the pseudogene TRBV3-2) and TRBJ2-3, with D maybe TRBD2 (7 bases). The CDR3 sequence is 15 residues long. The V end was cut by 1 base, the J end by 6 bases, with 14 bases between. The germline gives CDR1 LGHDT, CDR2 YNNKEL (reference sequence).

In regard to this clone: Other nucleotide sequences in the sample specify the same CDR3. The CDR3 loop is CASSPSSSYEQYF. CDR3 DNA: TGTGCCAGCTCACCATCCTCGTCCTACGAGCAGTACTTC. The V gene is TRBV18, the J gene TRBJ2-7; D call uncertain. The CDR3 is 13 residues long. Germline assignment: CDR1 KGHSH and CDR2 LQKENI. Trimming stripped 2 bases from V and 1 base from J, with 6 bases between.

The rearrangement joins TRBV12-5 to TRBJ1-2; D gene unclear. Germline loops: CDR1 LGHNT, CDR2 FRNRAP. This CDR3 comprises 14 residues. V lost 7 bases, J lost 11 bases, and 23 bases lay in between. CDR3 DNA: TGTGCTAGTGTTTTTCTCCCAGGCTCAGGAAGATACACCTTC. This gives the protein CASVFLPGSGRYTF. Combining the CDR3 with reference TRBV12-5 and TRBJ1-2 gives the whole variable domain DARVTQTPRHKVTEMGQEVTMRCQPILGHNTVFWYRQTMMQGLELLAYFRNRAPLDDSGMPKDRFSAEMPDATLATLKIQPSEPRDSAVYFCASVFLPGSGRYTFGSGTRLTVV.

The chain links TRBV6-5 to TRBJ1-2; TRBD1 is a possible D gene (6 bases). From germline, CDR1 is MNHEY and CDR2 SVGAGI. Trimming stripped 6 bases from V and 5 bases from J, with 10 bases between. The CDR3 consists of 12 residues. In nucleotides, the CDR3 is TGTGCCAGCAGAACAGGGAAATATGGCTACACCTTC. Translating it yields CASRTGKYGYTF.

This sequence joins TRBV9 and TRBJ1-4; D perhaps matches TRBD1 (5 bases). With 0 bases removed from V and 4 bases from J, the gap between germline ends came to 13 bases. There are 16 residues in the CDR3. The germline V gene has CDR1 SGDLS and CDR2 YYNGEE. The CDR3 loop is CASSVGVSRVNEKLFF. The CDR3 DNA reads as TGTGCCAGCAGCGTAGGGGTATCCAGGGTTAATGAAAAACTGTTTTTT.

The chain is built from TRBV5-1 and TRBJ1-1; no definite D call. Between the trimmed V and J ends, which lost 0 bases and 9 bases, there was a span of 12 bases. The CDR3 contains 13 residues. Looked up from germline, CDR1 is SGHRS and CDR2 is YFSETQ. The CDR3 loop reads CASSLGTESQAFF. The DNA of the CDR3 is TGCGCCAGCAGCTTGGGAACAGAATCTCAAGCTTTCTTT.

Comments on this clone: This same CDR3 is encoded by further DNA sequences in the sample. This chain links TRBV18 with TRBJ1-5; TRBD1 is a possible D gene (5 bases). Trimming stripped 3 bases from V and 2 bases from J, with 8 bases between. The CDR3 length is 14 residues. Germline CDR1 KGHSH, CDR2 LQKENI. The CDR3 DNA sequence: TGTGCCAGCTCACCTCAGGGTGGCAATCAGCCCCAGCATTTT. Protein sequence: CASSPQGGNQPQHF.

For the CDR3, the DNA is TGCGCCAGCAGCGCGGGGACTAGCGGGGCCGAGACCCAGTACTTC. Protein sequence: CASSAGTSGAETQYF. V gene TRBV5-1 combines with J gene TRBJ2-5; 13 bases are shared with TRBD2. J was trimmed by 5 bases and V by 4 bases; bases with no gene match: 5. Germline CDR1 SGHRS, CDR2 YFSETQ. The CDR3 sequence is 15 residues long.

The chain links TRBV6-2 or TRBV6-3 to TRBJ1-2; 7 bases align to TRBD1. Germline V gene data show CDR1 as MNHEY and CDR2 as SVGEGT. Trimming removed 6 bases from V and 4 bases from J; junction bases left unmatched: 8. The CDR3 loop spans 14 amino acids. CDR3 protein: CASSQGQSLYGYTF. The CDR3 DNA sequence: TGTGCCAGCAGCCAGGGACAGAGCCTCTATGGCTACACCTTC.

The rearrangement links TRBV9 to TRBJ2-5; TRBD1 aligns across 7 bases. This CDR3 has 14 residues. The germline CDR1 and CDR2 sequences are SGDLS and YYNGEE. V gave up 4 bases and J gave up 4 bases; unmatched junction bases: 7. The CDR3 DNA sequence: TGTGCCAGCAGCTGGGGGACAGCAAGAGAGACCCAGTACTTC. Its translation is CASSWGTARETQYF.

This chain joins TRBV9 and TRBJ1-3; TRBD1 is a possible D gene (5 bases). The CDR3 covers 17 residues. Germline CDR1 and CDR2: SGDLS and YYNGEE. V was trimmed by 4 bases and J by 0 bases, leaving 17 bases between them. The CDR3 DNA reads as TGTGCCAGCAGCACAGGACACCCGAGTTCCTCTGGAAACACCATATATTTT. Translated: CASSTGHPSSSGNTIYF.

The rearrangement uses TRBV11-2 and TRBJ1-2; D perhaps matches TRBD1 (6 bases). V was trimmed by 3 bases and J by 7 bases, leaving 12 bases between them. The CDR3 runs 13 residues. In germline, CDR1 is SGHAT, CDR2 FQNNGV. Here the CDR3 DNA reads TGTGCCAGCAGCTTCGGGGGGCCTCCTGGCTACACCTTC. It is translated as CASSFGGPPGYTF. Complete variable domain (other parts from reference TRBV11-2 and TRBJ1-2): EAGVAQSPRYKIIEKRQSVAFWCNPISGHATLYWYQQILGQGPKLLIQFQNNGVVDDSQLPKDRFSAERLKGVDSTLKIQPAKLEDSAVYLCASSFGGPPGYTFGSGTRLTVV.

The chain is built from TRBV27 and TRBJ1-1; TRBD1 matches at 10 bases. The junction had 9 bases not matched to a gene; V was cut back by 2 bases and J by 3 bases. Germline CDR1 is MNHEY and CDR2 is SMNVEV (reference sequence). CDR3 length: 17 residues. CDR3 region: CASSLTVPGQGYTEAFF. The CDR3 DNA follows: TGTGCCAGCAGTTTAACAGTCCCGGGACAGGGGTACACTGAAGCTTTCTTT.

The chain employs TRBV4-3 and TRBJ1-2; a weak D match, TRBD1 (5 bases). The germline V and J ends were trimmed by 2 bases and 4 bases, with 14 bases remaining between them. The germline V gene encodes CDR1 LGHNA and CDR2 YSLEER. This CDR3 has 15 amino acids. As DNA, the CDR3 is TGCGCCAGCAGCCAACAGGCGGGACGTGGCTATGGCTACACCTTC. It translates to CASSQQAGRGYGYTF.

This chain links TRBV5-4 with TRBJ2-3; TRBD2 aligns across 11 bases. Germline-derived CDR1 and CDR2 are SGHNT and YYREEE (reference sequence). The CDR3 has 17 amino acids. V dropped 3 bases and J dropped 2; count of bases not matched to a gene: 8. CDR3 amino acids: CASSSSTSGAFTDTQYF. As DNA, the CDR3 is TGTGCCAGCAGCTCCTCGACTAGCGGGGCATTCACAGATACGCAGTATTTT. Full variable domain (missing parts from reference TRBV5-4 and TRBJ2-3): ETGVTQSPTHLIKTRGQQVTLRCSSQSGHNTVSWYQQALGQGPQFIFQYYREEENGRGNFPPRFSGLQFPNYSSELNVNALELDDSALYLCASSSSTSGAFTDTQYFGPGTRLTVL.

This CDR3 reads CASSPNRGRNTEAFF. The CDR3 coding sequence is TGCGCCAGCAGCCCGAACAGGGGACGGAACACTGAAGCTTTCTTT. The J gene is TRBJ1-1, the V gene TRBV5-1; 7 bases map to TRBD1. Germline V gene data show CDR1 as SGHRS and CDR2 as YFSETQ. The ends lost 4 bases at V and 1 base at J; junction bases unmatched: 7. The CDR3 contains 15 residues.

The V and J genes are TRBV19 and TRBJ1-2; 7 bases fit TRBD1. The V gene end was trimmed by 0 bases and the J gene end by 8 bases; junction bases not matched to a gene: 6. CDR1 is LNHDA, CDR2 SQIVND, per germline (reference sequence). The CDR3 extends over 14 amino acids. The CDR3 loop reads CASSIDRTGGGYTF. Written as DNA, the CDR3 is TGTGCCAGTAGTATAGATCGGACAGGTGGCGGCTACACCTTC.

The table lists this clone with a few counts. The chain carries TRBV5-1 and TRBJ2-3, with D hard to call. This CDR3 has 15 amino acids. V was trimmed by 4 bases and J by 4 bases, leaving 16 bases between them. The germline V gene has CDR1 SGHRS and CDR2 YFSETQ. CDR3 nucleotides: TGCGCCAGCAGCATCGGTAATTTACCGCCAGATACGCAGTATTTT. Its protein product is CASSIGNLPPDTQYF.